Below, 29 T cell receptor beta chains from the same sample are listed, as sequenced in a study of cytomegalovirus exposure and HLA in healthy donors. In the PCR, 60 Vbeta and 13 Jbeta primers were used. Profiling relied on immunoSEQ multiplex PCR, and the TCRdb table lists in-frame clones only, not all of them. The sample carries 100,000 to 150,000 clones, 10% to 13% recorded once. The source material was PBMCs. These receptors originate from a young woman in good health and CMV-seropositive.

The genes are TRBV5-1 and TRBJ2-7; tentatively, D is TRBD2 (5 bases). The CDR3 totals 14 residues. Germline-derived CDR1 and CDR2 are SGHRS and YFSETQ. The V and J ends lost 0 bases and 3 bases respectively, with 10 bases between them. The chain's CDR3 is CASSLASGFYEQYF. The CDR3 DNA reads as TGCGCCAGCAGCTTGGCCTCGGGGTTCTACGAGCAGTACTTC.

Worth noting for this clone: Other nucleotide sequences in the sample specify the same CDR3. Here the CDR3 reads CASSLTGGWTDTQYF. DNA of the CDR3: TGTGCCAGCAGCCTGACAGGGGGCTGGACAGATACGCAGTATTTT. The rearrangement links TRBV5-4 to TRBJ2-3; 10 nucleotides align to TRBD1. The V gene end was trimmed by 4 bases and the J gene end by 3 bases; junction bases not matched to a gene: 5. The germline V gene has CDR1 SGHNT and CDR2 YYREEE (reference sequence). The CDR3 has 15 residues.

This chain joins TRBV13 and TRBJ2-1; tentative D call: TRBD2 (6 bases). The CDR3 runs 15 residues. Germline values: CDR1 PRHDT, CDR2 FYEKMQ (reference sequence). V was pared by 2 bases and J by 2 bases, with 10 bases between. Here the CDR3 reads CASSLRRDPYNEQFF. CDR3 sequence (DNA): TGTGCCAGCAGCTTAAGGCGGGACCCCTACAATGAGCAGTTCTTC.

This clone has a handful of counts. The V call is TRBV6-1, the J call TRBJ2-3; no firm D call. Germline CDR1 and CDR2: MNHNS and SASEGT. This CDR3 comprises 16 residues. Trimming pared 2 bases from V and 2 bases from J, leaving 14 bases between. Here the CDR3 DNA reads TGTGCCAGCAGTGAAAGAGGCGGCCCATACACAGATACGCAGTATTTT. It yields the protein CASSERGGPYTDTQYF.

V is TRBV4-1 and J is TRBJ1-1; D is uncertain. The CDR3 sequence is 13 residues long. Trimming left V 1 base short and J 7 bases short, with 10 bases between. The germline V gene has CDR1 MGHRA and CDR2 YSYEKL. This CDR3 is CASSQGREVEAFF. The CDR3 DNA reads as TGCGCCAGCAGCCAAGGACGGGAGGTTGAAGCTTTCTTT.

V is TRBV6-1 and J is TRBJ2-4; the match to TRBD1 covers 8 bases. The V gene end was trimmed by 6 bases and the J gene end by 3 bases; junction bases not matched to a gene: 4. This CDR3 is 14 amino acids long. Germline loops: CDR1 MNHNS, CDR2 SASEGT. The chain's CDR3 is CASRSTGGKNIQYF. The CDR3 bases are TGTGCCAGCAGATCCACAGGGGGCAAAAACATTCAGTACTTC.

This clone was recorded a few times. One end of the junction varies from germline; a read error may be responsible. The rearrangement joins TRBV7-7 to TRBJ2-5; possible D gene TRBD2, 6 bases. Germline V lookup: CDR1 SSHAT, CDR2 FNYEAQ (reference sequence). The CDR3 extends over 13 amino acids. This chain's CDR3 is CASSPGVEETQYF. For the CDR3, the DNA is TGTGCTAGCAGCCCGGGAGTCGAGGAGACCCAGTACTTC.

The chain combines TRBV4-1 with TRBJ1-1, with no clear D. Trimming pared 3 bases from V and 2 bases from J, leaving 13 bases between. The CDR3 is 15 residues long. CDR1 and CDR2 from the germline V gene are MGHRA and YSYEKL. CDR3 sequence: CASSQLDMPNTEAFF. CDR3 bases: TGCGCCAGCAGCCAGTTAGATATGCCTAACACTGAAGCTTTCTTT.

This clone was detected only a few times. This chain connects TRBV7-9 to TRBJ2-7, with TRBD2 matching over 8 bases. Trimming at V came to 1 base and at J to 6 bases, leaving 5 bases not matched to a gene. This CDR3 has 14 residues. CDR1 is SEHNR, CDR2 FQNEAQ, per germline (reference sequence). As DNA, the CDR3 is TGTGCCAGCAGCTTAGTAGCGGGAACCCCCGAGCAGTACTTC. This translates into CASSLVAGTPEQYF.

In this sample, this clone turned up a few times. The V gene is TRBV6-1, the J gene TRBJ1-1; unclear D gene. Germline V lookup: CDR1 MNHNS, CDR2 SASEGT. CDR3 length: 14 residues. Deletions cut 0 bases from V and 11 bases from J, with 16 bases between. CDR3 sequence reads: CASSEAIADLMAFF. The CDR3 DNA is TGTGCCAGCAGTGAAGCGATCGCTGATCTAATGGCTTTCTTT.

The chain uses TRBV11-1 and TRBJ2-1; 12 bases align to TRBD2. V was pared by 5 bases and J by 7 bases, with 6 bases of the junction left unmatched. Germline V lookup: CDR1 SGHAT, CDR2 FQDESV (reference sequence). The length of the CDR3 is 15 residues. The CDR3 nucleotides read TGTGCCAGCAGCCTGACTAGCGGGAGCACAAATGAGCAGTTCTTC. Its translation is CASSLTSGSTNEQFF.

This clone was observed a handful of times. The chain carries TRBV5-8 and TRBJ2-3, with 10 bases aligning to TRBD1. V was clipped by 5 bases and J by 2 bases; unmatched bases: 8. Germline loops: CDR1 SGHTS, CDR2 YDEGEE. The CDR3 has 16 amino acids. The CDR3 DNA follows: TGTGCCAGCAGTCCCCGGGACAGGGGATTCACAGATACGCAGTATTTT. Translated, it gives CASSPRDRGFTDTQYF. Based on the CDR3 plus reference TRBV5-8 and TRBJ2-3, the full variable domain is EAGVTQSPTHLIKTRGQQATLRCSPISGHTSVYWYQQALGLGLQFLLWYDEGEERNRGNFPPRFSGRQFPNYSSELNVNALELEDSALYLCASSPRDRGFTDTQYFGPGTRLTVL.

The V call is TRBV28, the J call TRBJ2-2, with D uncertain. Germline-derived CDR1 and CDR2 are MDHEN and SYDVKM. The CDR3 has 14 amino acids. Trimming left V 5 bases short and J 9 bases short, with 16 bases between. Written as DNA, the CDR3 is TGTGCCAGCAGTAGTTCAGGAAAAAGTAGGGAGCTGTTTTTT. Translation gives CASSSSGKSRELFF.

This clone was counted a few times. The chain joins TRBV28 to TRBJ1-1; 7 bases are shared with TRBD1. Germline CDR1 MDHEN, CDR2 SYDVKM. This CDR3 comprises 15 residues. V dropped 7 bases and J dropped 1; count of bases not matched to a gene: 9. CDR3 residues: CASNTQGQGNTEAFF. CDR3 coding DNA: TGTGCCAGCAACACACAGGGGCAGGGGAACACTGAAGCTTTCTTT.

CDR3 sequence: CAAGTGVYEQYF. The CDR3 DNA sequence: TGCGCAGCTGGGACAGGGGTATACGAGCAGTACTTC. V gene TRBV29-1 combines with J gene TRBJ2-7; TRBD1 agrees at 10 bases. This CDR3 region has 12 residues. Germline CDR1 and CDR2: SQVTM and ANQGSEA.

The chain is built from TRBV2 and TRBJ1-5; D remains unclear. The germline V and J ends were trimmed by 7 bases and 7 bases, with 17 bases remaining between them. CDR3 length equals 14 residues. Germline V lookup: CDR1 SNHLY, CDR2 FYNNEI. This chain's CDR3 is CASTFAQDWQPQHF. CDR3 in DNA: TGTGCCAGCACTTTCGCCCAGGACTGGCAGCCCCAGCATTTT.

The chain has TRBV25-1 and TRBJ2-1, with 9 bases lining up with TRBD2. J gave up 6 bases and V 7 bases, and 10 bases lay outside the gene matches. Germline V gene data show CDR1 as MGHDK and CDR2 as SYGVNS. This CDR3 has 15 amino acids. Here the CDR3 reads CASKGILAGFNEQFF. The CDR3 DNA follows: TGTGCCAGCAAAGGTATTCTAGCGGGATTCAATGAGCAGTTCTTC. Full variable domain (missing parts from reference TRBV25-1 and TRBJ2-1): EADIYQTPRYLVIGTGKKITLECSQTMGHDKMYWYQQDPGMELHLIHYSYGVNSTEKGDLSSESTVSRIRTEHFPLTLESARPSHTSQYLCASKGILAGFNEQFFGPGTRLTVL.

This clone was counted between two and nine times. The chain couples TRBV19 to TRBJ1-5; D is undetermined. The germline gives CDR1 LNHDA, CDR2 SQIVND (reference sequence). The CDR3 runs to 13 residues. V lost 5 bases to trimming and J lost 4 bases, with 9 bases between them. The CDR3 DNA sequence: TGTGCCAGTAGTGTTATGAGTAATCAGCCCCAGCATTTT. Its protein product is CASSVMSNQPQHF.

This clone has just a few counts. The chain links TRBV2 to TRBJ1-1, with a weak D call TRBD1 (6 bases). This CDR3 spans 15 amino acids. Germline CDR1 reads SNHLY; CDR2 reads FYNNEI. Trimming removed 6 bases at V and 4 bases at J, with 18 bases between. The CDR3 DNA follows: TGTGCCAGCAGCATCGGGACAACTGGGTCCACTGAAGCTTTCTTT. This codes for CASSIGTTGSTEAFF.

V and J are TRBV7-9 and TRBJ2-7; 7 bases are a match to TRBD1. Germline trimming cut 1 base from V and 5 bases from J; bases unmatched to any gene: 8. The CDR3 spans 15 residues. Germline CDR1 and CDR2: SEHNR and FQNEAQ (reference sequence). For the CDR3, the DNA is TGTGCCAGCAGCTTAGGTACAGGGGAATTGAACGAGCAGTACTTC. As protein: CASSLGTGELNEQYF.

This clone was detected a few times. The rearrangement joins TRBV7-6 to TRBJ2-1, with TRBD2 identical over 11 bases. V shed 5 bases, J shed 15 bases, and the junction held 9 bases outside the gene matches. In germline, CDR1 is SGHVS, CDR2 FNYEAQ. This CDR3 has 13 amino acids. This CDR3 is CASSPITSGSLFF. In DNA, the CDR3 is TGTGCCAGCAGCCCGATTACTAGCGGGAGTTTGTTCTTC.

The V and J genes are TRBV7-6 and TRBJ1-5; D call uncertain. The germline CDR1 and CDR2 sequences are SGHVS and FNYEAQ. Trimming shortened V by 5 bases and J by 5 bases, and 10 bases separated the two germline ends. This CDR3 has 13 amino acids. The CDR3 bases are TGTGCCAGCAGCCCTCAGGAGGATCAGCCCCAGCATTTT. It yields the protein CASSPQEDQPQHF. Full variable domain (missing parts from reference TRBV7-6 and TRBJ1-5): GAGVSQSPRYKVTKRGQDVALRCDPISGHVSLYWYRQALGQGPEFLTYFNYEAQQDKSGLPNDRFSAERPEGSISTLTIQRTEQRDSAMYRCASSPQEDQPQHFGDGTRLSIL.

The gene calls are TRBV5-1 and TRBJ1-1; D is possibly TRBD1 (6 bases). CDR1 and CDR2 from the germline V gene are SGHRS and YFSETQ. The germline V and J ends were trimmed by 0 bases and 0 bases, with 12 bases remaining between them. The CDR3 sequence is 16 residues long. CDR3 nucleotide sequence: TGCGCCAGCAGCTTGGAGGCAGGGGCCTTGAACACTGAAGCTTTCTTT. It yields the protein CASSLEAGALNTEAFF.

The chain has TRBV5-8 and TRBJ1-6; TRBD1 is a possible D gene (5 bases). The CDR3 totals 17 residues. Trimming left V 1 base short and J 5 bases short, with 16 bases between. CDR1 and CDR2 (germline): SGHTS, YDEGEE. CDR3 loop: CASSLTYRCRDNSPLHF. CDR3 DNA sequence: TGTGCCAGCAGCTTGACCTACCGATGCAGGGATAATTCACCCCTCCACTTT.

This clone was seen repeatedly, ten times or more. The chain carries TRBV10-1 and TRBJ2-1; TRBD2 agrees at 11 bases. V trimming: 6 bases; J trimming: 9 bases; junction bases outside the gene matches: 10. From germline, CDR1 is WNHNN and CDR2 SYGVQD (reference sequence). The CDR3 runs to 15 residues. CDR3 nucleotide sequence: TGCGCCAGCAGAATTACTAGCGGGAGAGGGAGTGAGCAGTTCTTC. This translates into CASRITSGRGSEQFF.

V usage is TRBV5-5 and J usage is TRBJ1-5; possible D gene TRBD1, 5 bases. Between the trimmed V and J ends, which lost 0 bases and 1 base, there was a span of 8 bases. The CDR3 has 15 amino acids. Germline CDR1 reads SGHKS; CDR2 reads YYEKEE (reference sequence). The DNA of the CDR3 is TGTGCCAGCAGCTTGGCGGGGGGGAGCAATCAGCCCCAGCATTTT. Its protein is CASSLAGGSNQPQHF.

The V and J genes are TRBV28 and TRBJ2-3, with 9 nucleotides matching TRBD2. The ends lost 0 bases at V and 2 bases at J; junction bases unmatched: 9. CDR1 is MDHEN and CDR2 is SYDVKM in the germline V gene. The CDR3 spans 18 residues. The CDR3 region has the DNA TGTGCCAGCAGTTTATGGGGCTTCGGGACTAGCCTCACAGATACGCAGTATTTT. Translated: CASSLWGFGTSLTDTQYF.

This clone appeared a few times. The rearrangement links TRBV19 to TRBJ2-7, with D perhaps matching TRBD2 (5 bases). This CDR3 comprises 14 residues. V was shortened by 2 bases and J by 0 bases, with 8 bases between the two germline ends. Per germline, CDR1 LNHDA and CDR2 SQIVND (reference sequence). The CDR3 reads CASSIIGSSYEQYF. The CDR3 DNA reads TGTGCCAGTAGTATAATAGGGAGCTCCTACGAGCAGTACTTC.

This clone was picked up a small number of times. The V call is TRBV28, the J call TRBJ1-5; 7 nucleotides align to TRBD1. Germline loops: CDR1 MDHEN, CDR2 SYDVKM. This CDR3 is built from 15 residues. After removal of 5 bases from V and 1 base from J, the junction contained 5 bases not matched to a gene. CDR3: CASSGPGGSNQPQHF. CDR3 in DNA: TGTGCCAGCAGTGGGCCAGGGGGAAGCAATCAGCCCCAGCATTTT.